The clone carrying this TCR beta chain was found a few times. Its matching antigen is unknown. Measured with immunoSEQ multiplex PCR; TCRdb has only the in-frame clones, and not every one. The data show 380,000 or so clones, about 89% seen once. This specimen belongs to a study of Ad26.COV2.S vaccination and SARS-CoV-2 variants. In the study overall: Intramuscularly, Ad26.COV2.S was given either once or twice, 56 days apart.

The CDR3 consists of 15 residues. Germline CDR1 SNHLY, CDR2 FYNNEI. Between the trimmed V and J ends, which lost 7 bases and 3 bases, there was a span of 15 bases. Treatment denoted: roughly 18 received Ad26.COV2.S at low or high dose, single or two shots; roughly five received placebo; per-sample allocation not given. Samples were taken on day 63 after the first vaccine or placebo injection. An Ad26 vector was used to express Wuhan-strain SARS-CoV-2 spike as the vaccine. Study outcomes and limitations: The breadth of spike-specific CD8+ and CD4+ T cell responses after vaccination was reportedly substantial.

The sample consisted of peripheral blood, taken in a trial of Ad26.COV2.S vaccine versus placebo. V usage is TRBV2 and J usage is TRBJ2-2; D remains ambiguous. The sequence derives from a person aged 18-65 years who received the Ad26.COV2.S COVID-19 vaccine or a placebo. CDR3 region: CASKGQVVDTGELFF. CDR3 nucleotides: TGTGCCAGCAAGGGTCAGGTGGTTGACACCGGGGAGCTGTTTTTT.